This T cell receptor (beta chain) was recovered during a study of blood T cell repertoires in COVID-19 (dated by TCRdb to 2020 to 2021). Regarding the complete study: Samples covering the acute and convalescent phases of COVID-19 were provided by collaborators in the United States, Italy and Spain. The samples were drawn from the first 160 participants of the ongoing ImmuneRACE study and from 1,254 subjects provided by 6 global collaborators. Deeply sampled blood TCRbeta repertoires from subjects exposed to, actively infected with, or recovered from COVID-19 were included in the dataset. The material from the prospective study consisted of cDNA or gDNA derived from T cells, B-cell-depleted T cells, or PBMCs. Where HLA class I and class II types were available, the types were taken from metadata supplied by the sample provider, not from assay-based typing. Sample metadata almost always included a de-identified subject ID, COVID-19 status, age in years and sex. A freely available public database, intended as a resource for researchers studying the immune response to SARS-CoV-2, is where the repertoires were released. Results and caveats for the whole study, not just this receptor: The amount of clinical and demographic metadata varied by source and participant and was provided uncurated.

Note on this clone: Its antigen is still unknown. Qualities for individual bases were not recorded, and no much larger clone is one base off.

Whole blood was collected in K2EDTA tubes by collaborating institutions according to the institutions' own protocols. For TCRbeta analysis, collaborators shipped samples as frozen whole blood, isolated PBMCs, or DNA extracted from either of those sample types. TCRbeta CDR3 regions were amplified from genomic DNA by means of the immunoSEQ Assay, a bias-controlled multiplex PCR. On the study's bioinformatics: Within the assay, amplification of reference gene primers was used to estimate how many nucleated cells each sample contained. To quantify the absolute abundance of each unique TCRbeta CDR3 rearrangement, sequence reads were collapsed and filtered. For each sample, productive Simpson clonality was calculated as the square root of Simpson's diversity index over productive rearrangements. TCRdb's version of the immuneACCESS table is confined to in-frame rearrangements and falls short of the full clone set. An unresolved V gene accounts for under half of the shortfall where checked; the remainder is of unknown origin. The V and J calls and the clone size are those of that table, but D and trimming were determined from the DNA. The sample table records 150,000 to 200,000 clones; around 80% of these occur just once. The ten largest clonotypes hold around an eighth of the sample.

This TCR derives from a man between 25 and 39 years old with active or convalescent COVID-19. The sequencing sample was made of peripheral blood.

The bases are TGTGCCACCAGTGAAACCACGACTACTTTCCGAGGCTACACCTTC. Its protein reads: CATSETTTTFRGYTF. The rearrangement joined TRBV24-1 to TRBJ1-2; no confident D gene assignment can be made. The junction carries 19 bases between V and J, which are trimmed by 4 bases and 8 bases respectively. The CDR3 runs 15 residues from the cysteine to the phenylalanine. The read is trimmed to its CDR3 DNA, 45 bases read in frame from base 1. CDR1 and CDR2 were assigned from the germline V gene as KGHDR and SFDVKD.